The next 17 T cell receptor beta chains were all read from a single sample in a study of liver allograft versus peripheral blood T cells. On the study more broadly: Transplanted-liver and recipient peripheral blood T cell receptor repertoires were compared.

MiXCR, run by TCRdb on the reads, gives a single entry per CDR3 protein. The repertoire has around 6,400 distinct CDR3 sequences, 15% to 20% of them found once; the top ten carry around 3.1%. The receptors originated from a human patient who had a liver transplant. Some T cells may be supplied by the graft donor.

This clonotype was counted a single time. The DNA is omitted, as the CDR3 cannot be located on it reliably, and the CDR3 follows TCRdb's listing. This rearrangement joins TRBV7-5 to TRBJ2-7. TRBV7-5 is a pseudogene segment. The length of the CDR3 is 12 amino acids, counting both ends. CDR3 loop: CISVPAYLEQYF.

This clonotype is medium-sized within its sample. The chain has TRBV6-6 and TRBJ1-5, with 7 bases lining up with TRBD1. This CDR3 spans 15 amino acids. The ends lost 2 bases at V and 3 bases at J; junction bases unmatched: 4. Germline-derived CDR1 and CDR2 are MNHNY and SVGAGI (reference sequence). For the CDR3, the DNA is TGTGCCAGCAGTTACGTGCAGGGGGACAATCAGCCCCAGCATTTT. Translation gives CASSYVQGDNQPQHF.

The chain carries TRBV12-3 or TRBV12-4 and TRBJ1-6; a weak D match, TRBD1 (5 bases). The CDR3 consists of 15 residues. V was cut by 5 bases and J by 6 bases, with 14 bases left in between. In DNA form, the CDR3 reads TGTGCCAGCAGTGGCTTCGGGGACTCTAATTCACCCCTCCACTTT. It translates to CASSGFGDSNSPLHF.

This clonotype was counted between two and nine times. This rearrangement joins TRBV9 to TRBJ1-3; 8 bases fit TRBD1. The length of the CDR3 is 16 residues. Germline V gives CDR1 SGDLS, CDR2 YYNGEE. J gave up 0 bases and V 0 bases, and 2 bases lay outside the gene matches. The CDR3 region has the DNA TGTGCCAGCAGCGTAGCCACAGGGGGCTCTGGAAACACCATATATTTT. Amino acids: CASSVATGGSGNTIYF.

The chain uses TRBV6-1 and TRBJ2-1; tentative D call: TRBD1 (6 bases). This CDR3 is built from 12 residues. The germline V gene has CDR1 MNHNS and CDR2 SASEGT. V lost 5 bases, J lost 6 bases, and 8 bases lay in between. In DNA, the CDR3 is TGTGCCAGCAGTCAGGGGATCAATGAGCAGTTCTTC. It codes for CASSQGINEQFF.

The CDR3 reads CARAGGPGMETQYF. The CDR3 nucleotides are TGTGCCCGAGCGGGAGGGCCTGGCATGGAGACCCAGTACTTC. The genes are TRBV30 and TRBJ2-5; 10 bases are a match to TRBD2. With 8 bases clipped from V and 5 bases from J, the junction kept 11 bases outside the gene matches. Germline values: CDR1 GTSNPN, CDR2 SVGIG (reference sequence). The CDR3 has 14 residues.

This clonotype is medium-sized (0.01 to 0.1%). The rearrangement uses TRBV13 and TRBJ1-1; possible D gene TRBD1, 6 bases. Germline-derived CDR1 and CDR2 are PRHDT and FYEKMQ (reference sequence). V lost 3 bases and J lost 1, with 6 bases in between. CDR3 length: 13 amino acids. The CDR3 region is CASSLGQNTEAFF. CDR3 coding DNA: TGTGCCAGCAGCTTGGGACAGAACACTGAAGCTTTCTTT.

By proportion, this clonotype is medium-sized. This rearrangement joins TRBV30 to TRBJ1-3; TRBD1 agrees at 7 bases. The junction had 6 bases not matched to a gene; V was cut back by 2 bases and J by 2 bases. The CDR3 loop spans 15 amino acids. Germline V gene lookup returns CDR1 GTSNPN and CDR2 SVGIG (reference sequence). CDR3 sequence: CAWSHPGTAGNTIYF. DNA of the CDR3: TGTGCCTGGAGTCACCCCGGGACAGCTGGAAACACCATATATTTT.

This clonotype was seen a handful of times. The chain is built from TRBV10-1 and TRBJ1-3; D gene uncertain. Trimming took 6 bases from V and 2 from J, leaving 8 bases between them. CDR1 is WNHNN, CDR2 SYGVQD, per germline (reference sequence). The CDR3 totals 13 residues. This CDR3 is CASRQGPGNTIYF. CDR3 in DNA: TGCGCCAGCAGACAAGGGCCTGGAAACACCATATATTTT.

The rearrangement links TRBV12-5 to TRBJ1-1; no firm D call. With 3 bases removed from V and 1 base from J, the gap between germline ends came to 6 bases. The germline V gene encodes CDR1 LGHNT and CDR2 FRNRAP. The CDR3 runs to 13 residues. The CDR3: CASGLRENTEAFF. The CDR3 coding sequence is TGTGCTAGTGGTTTAAGGGAGAACACTGAAGCTTTCTTT.

By sample share, this clonotype is medium-sized. The chain combines TRBV6-6 with TRBJ2-7; a possible D gene is TRBD1 (7 bases). Germline CDR1 MNHNY, CDR2 SVGAGI (reference sequence). The CDR3 runs to 15 residues. V lost 2 bases, J lost 6 bases, and 17 bases lay in between. The CDR3 nucleotides read TGTGCCAGCAGTTACCAGGGGGTCGGGGGCGGCGAGCAGTACTTC. The encoded protein is CASSYQGVGGGEQYF.

This clonotype is classed as medium-sized (0.01 to 0.1%). The J gene is TRBJ2-7, the V gene TRBV28; maybe TRBD2 (7 bases). V was pared by 10 bases and J by 3 bases, with 13 bases between. Per the germline V gene, CDR1 is MDHEN and CDR2 is SYDVKM. This CDR3 has 12 residues. DNA of the CDR3: TGTGCCATCGAGGGGGGGAACTACGAGCAGTACTTC. Amino acid sequence: CAIEGGNYEQYF.

By sample fraction, this clonotype is medium-sized. V is TRBV29-1 and J is TRBJ2-1; TRBD1 agrees at 8 bases. The CDR3 runs to 13 residues. Germline CDR1 is SQVTM and CDR2 is ANQGSEA. V was clipped by 8 bases and J by 3 bases; unmatched bases: 6. CDR3 sequence (DNA): TGCAGCCCCAGGGGGCCGATCTACAATGAGCAGTTCTTC. This codes for CSPRGPIYNEQFF.

This clonotype was found a few times. V usage is TRBV5-6 and J usage is TRBJ2-7; maybe TRBD1 (6 bases). Germline CDR1 reads SGHDT; CDR2 reads YYEEEE. V lost 9 bases and J 7 bases, leaving 14 bases between the germline ends. This CDR3 is 11 amino acids long. This CDR3 is CATGTTGEQYF. CDR3 coding DNA: TGTGCCACGGGGACAACGGGGGAGCAGTACTTC.

Sample share makes this clonotype medium-sized. J is TRBJ1-2 and V is TRBV6-5; D is possibly TRBD1 (5 bases). From germline, CDR1 is MNHEY and CDR2 SVGAGI. The CDR3 sequence is 16 residues long. The V and J ends lost 8 bases and 0 bases respectively, with 19 bases between them. The CDR3 reads CASRPPRVGTNYGYTF. CDR3 nucleotide sequence: TGTGCCAGCCGCCCACCCAGGGTGGGGACTAACTATGGCTACACCTTC.

The rearrangement links TRBV5-1 to TRBJ1-4; D is undetermined. CDR3 length equals 15 residues. Trimming took 2 bases from V and 8 from J, leaving 16 bases between them. Germline V CDR1 and CDR2: SGHRS, YFSETQ. CDR3 bases: TGCGCCAGCAGCTTTGCAGCGGGTCAGGAAGAAAAACTGTTTTTT. Protein: CASSFAAGQEEKLFF.

Within the sample, this clonotype is medium-sized. The chain recombines TRBV10-3 with TRBJ1-3; D is undetermined. CDR3 length: 12 amino acids. The germline V gene encodes CDR1 ENHRY and CDR2 SYGVKD. Between the trimmed V and J ends, which lost 0 bases and 5 bases, there was a span of 2 bases. CDR3 sequence reads: CAISESRNTIYF. The CDR3 coding sequence is TGTGCCATCAGTGAGTCGAGAAACACCATATATTTT.